This TCR beta chain was identified in a study of blood T cells in healthy people across ages. The CDR3 is made up of 15 amino acids. Trimming took 5 bases from V and 7 from J; bases not matched to a gene: 10. Germline lookup yields CDR1 MDHEN and CDR2 SYDVKM. Together with a sample-barcoded 5' primer, a J-beta primer mix was included in a second PCR lasting about 6 to 12 cycles. MiXCR, run by TCRdb on the 5' RACE reads, gives a single entry per CDR3 protein. Of under 1,100,000 distinct CDR3 sequences listed, under 30% were seen once; the top ten hold 0.65% to 0.75%. These data also formed part of another study, on T cells of mothers and their children.

The material sequenced was blood. The rearrangement links TRBV28 to TRBJ2-1; 8 nucleotides line up with TRBD2. The source of this sequence is a girl aged 2-10 years in good health. CDR3 sequence (DNA): TGTGCCAGCAGTACGCCTCAGCGGGAGCTGAATGAGCAGTTCTTC. This gives the protein CASSTPQRELNEQFF.